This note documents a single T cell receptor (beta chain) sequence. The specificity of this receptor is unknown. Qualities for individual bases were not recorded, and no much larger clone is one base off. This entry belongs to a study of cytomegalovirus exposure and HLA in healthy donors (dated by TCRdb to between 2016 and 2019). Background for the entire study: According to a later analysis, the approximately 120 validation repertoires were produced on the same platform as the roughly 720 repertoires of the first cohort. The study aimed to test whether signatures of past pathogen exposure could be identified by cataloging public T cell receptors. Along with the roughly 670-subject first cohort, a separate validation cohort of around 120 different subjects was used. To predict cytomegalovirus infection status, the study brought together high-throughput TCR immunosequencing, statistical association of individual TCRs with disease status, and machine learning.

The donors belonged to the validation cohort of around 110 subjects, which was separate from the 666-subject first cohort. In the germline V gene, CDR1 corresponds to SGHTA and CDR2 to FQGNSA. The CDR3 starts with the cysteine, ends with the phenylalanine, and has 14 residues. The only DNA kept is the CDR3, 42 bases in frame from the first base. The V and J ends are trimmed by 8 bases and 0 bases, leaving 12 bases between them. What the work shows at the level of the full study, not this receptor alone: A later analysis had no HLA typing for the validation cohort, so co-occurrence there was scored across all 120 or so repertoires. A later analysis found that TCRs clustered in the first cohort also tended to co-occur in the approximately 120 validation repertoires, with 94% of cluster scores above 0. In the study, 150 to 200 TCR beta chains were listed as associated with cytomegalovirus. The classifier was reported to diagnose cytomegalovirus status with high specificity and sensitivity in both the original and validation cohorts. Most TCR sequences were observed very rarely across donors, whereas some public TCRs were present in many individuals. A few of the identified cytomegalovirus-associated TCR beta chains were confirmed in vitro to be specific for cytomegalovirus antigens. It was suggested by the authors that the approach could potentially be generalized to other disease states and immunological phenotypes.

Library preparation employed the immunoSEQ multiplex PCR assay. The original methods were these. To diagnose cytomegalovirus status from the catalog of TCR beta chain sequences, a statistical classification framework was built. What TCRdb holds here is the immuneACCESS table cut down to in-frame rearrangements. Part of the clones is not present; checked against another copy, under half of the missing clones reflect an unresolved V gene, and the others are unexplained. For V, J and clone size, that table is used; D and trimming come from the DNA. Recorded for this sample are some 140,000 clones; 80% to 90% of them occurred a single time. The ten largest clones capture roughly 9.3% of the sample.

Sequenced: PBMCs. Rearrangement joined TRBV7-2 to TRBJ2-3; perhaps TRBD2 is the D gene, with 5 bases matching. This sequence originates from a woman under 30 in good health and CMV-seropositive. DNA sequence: TGTGCCAGCGCCCCCGGGGAGAGCACAGATACGCAGTATTTT. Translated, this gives CASAPGESTDTQYF.